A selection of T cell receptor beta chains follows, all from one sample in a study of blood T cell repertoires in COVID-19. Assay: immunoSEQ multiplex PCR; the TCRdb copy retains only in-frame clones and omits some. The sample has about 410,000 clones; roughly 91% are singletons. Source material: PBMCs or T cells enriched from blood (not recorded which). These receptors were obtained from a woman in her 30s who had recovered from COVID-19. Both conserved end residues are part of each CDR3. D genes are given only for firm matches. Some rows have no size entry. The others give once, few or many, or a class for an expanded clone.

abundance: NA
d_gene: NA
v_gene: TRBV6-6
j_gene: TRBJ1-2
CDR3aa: CASIGGVNYGYTF
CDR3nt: TGTGCCAGCATAGGGGGTGTCAACTATGGCTACACCTTC

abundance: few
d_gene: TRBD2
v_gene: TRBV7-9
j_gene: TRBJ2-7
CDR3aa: CASSFGLAGPSYEQYF
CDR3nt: TGTGCCAGCAGCTTTGGACTAGCGGGTCCGTCCTACGAGCAGTACTTC

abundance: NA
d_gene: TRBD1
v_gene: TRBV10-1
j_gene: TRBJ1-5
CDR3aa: CASSETGVQPQHF
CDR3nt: TGCGCCAGCAGTGAAACAGGGGTGCAGCCCCAGCATTTT

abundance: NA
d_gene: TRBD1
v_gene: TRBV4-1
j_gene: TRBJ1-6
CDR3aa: CASSHAGGANSPLHF
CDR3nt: TGCGCCAGCAGCCATGCAGGGGGCGCGAATTCACCCCTCCACTTT

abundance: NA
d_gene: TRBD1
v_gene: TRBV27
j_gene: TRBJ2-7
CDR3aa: CASSLIRDRGSEQYF
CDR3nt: TGTGCCAGCAGTTTGATCCGGGACAGGGGTAGCGAGCAGTACTTC

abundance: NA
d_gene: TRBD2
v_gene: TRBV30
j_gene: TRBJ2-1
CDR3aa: CAWSWASGMYNEQFF
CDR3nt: TGTGCCTGGAGTTGGGCTAGCGGGATGTACAATGAGCAGTTCTTC

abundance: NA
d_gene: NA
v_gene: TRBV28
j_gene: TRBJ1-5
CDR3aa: CASSLWQGLVVQPQHF
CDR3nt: TGTGCCAGCAGTTTATGGCAGGGGCTGGTAGTACAGCCCCAGCATTTT

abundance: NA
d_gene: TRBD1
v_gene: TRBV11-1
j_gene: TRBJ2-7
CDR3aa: CASSPGQGREQYF
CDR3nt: TGTGCCAGCAGCCCGGGACAGGGGCGCGAGCAGTACTTC

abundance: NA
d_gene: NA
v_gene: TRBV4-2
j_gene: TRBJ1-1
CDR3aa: CASSQDRQAMNTEAFF
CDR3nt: TGTGCCAGCAGCCAAGATCGGCAGGCCATGAACACTGAAGCTTTCTTT

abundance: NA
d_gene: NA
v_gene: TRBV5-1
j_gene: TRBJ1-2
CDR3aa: CASSPLTSTNYGYTF
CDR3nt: TGCGCCAGCAGCCCTCTGACAAGCACTAACTATGGCTACACCTTC

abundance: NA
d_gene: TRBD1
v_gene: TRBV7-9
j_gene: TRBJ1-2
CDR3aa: CASSLASGGEGGGYGYTF
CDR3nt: TGTGCCAGCAGCTTAGCGAGTGGTGGCGAAGGGGGCGGCTATGGCTACACCTTC

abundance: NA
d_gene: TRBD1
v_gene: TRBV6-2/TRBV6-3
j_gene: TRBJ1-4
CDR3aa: CASSFPGGEKLFF
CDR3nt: TGTGCCAGCAGTTTCCCAGGGGGGGAAAAACTGTTTTTT

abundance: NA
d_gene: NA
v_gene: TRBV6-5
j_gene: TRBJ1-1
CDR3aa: CASSPAPRGTEAFF
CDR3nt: TGTGCCAGCAGCCCCGCACCAAGGGGCACTGAAGCTTTCTTT

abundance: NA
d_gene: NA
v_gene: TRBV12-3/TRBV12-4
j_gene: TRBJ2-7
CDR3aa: CASSARGGSEQYF
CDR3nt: TGTGCCAGCAGTGCCCGAGGGGGATCCGAGCAGTACTTC

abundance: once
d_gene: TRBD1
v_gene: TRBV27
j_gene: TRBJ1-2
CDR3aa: CASSFYPGQGETF
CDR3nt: TGTGCCAGCAGTTTCTACCCCGGACAGGGTGAAACCTTC

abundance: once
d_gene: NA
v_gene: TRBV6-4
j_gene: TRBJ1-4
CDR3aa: CASPIGRVRTINEKLFF
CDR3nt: TGTGCCAGCCCGATTGGCAGGGTAAGGACAATTAATGAAAAACTGTTTTTT

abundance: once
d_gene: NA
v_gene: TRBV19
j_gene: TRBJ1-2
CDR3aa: CASSISGVHGYTF
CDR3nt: TGTGCCAGTAGTATTTCAGGGGTTCATGGCTACACCTTC

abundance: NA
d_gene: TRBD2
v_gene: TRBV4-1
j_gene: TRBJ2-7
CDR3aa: CASRQDTSGGYYEQYF
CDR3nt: TGCGCCAGCAGACAAGATACGAGCGGGGGGTACTACGAGCAGTACTTC

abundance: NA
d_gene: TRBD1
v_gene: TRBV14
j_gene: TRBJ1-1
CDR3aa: CASSQVAGGGEAFF
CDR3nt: TGTGCCAGCAGCCAAGTGGCAGGGGGCGGTGAAGCTTTCTTT

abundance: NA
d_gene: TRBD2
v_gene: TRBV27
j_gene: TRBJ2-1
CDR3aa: CASSWRGSIYEQFF
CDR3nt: TGTGCCAGCAGTTGGCGCGGGAGTATCTATGAGCAGTTCTTC

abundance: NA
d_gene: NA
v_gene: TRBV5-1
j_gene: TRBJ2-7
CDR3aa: CASSLAAREGVREQYF
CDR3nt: TGCGCCAGCAGCTTGGCCGCCAGGGAAGGGGTCCGCGAGCAGTACTTC

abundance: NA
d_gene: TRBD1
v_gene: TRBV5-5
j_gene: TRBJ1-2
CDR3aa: CASSPTRGQGSGYTF
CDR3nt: TGTGCCAGCAGCCCCACTAGGGGACAGGGGTCTGGCTACACCTTC

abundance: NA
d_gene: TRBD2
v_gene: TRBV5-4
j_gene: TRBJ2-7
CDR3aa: CASSLAGSGNYEQYF
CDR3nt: TGTGCCAGCAGCTTGGCAGGCAGCGGGAACTACGAGCAGTACTTC

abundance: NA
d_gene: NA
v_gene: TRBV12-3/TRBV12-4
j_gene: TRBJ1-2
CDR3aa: CASSSRVSHGYTF
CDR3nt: TGTGCCAGCAGTTCGAGGGTTTCGCATGGCTACACCTTC

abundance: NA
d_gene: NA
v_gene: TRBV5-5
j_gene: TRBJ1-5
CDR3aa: CASSLVGYQPQHF
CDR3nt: TGTGCCAGCAGCTTGGTCGGGTATCAGCCCCAGCATTTT

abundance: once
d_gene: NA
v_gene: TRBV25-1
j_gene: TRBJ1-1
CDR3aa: CASSTDRKEAFF
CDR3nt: TGTGCCAGCAGTACAGACCGCAAAGAAGCTTTCTTT

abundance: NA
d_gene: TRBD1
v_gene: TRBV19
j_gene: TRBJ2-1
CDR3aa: CATTIGTALFF
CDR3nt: TGTGCCACAACAATCGGGACAGCCCTGTTCTTC

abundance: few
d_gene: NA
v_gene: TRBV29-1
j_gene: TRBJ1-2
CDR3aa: CSALEGRRDGYTF
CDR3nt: TGCAGCGCCCTCGAGGGTCGGAGAGATGGCTACACCTTC

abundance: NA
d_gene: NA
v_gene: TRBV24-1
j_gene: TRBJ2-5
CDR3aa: CATSGAGFTEETQYF
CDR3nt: TGTGCCACCAGTGGGGCGGGGTTCACTGAAGAGACCCAGTACTTC